This section outlines one T cell receptor beta chain sequence together with its context. Assay used: immunoSEQ multiplex PCR; TCRdb lists only in-frame clones, some missing. The table has about 250,000 clones, approximately 86% seen once. These data originate in a study of blood T cell repertoires in COVID-19. Study details: The cDNA or gDNA used as material had been derived from T cells, B-cell-depleted T cells, or PBMCs.

The CDR3 is 14 residues long. Germline CDR1 LGHDT, CDR2 YNNKEL (reference sequence). V dropped 3 bases and J dropped 4 bases, with 9 bases sitting between them. The chain combines TRBV3-1 (or the pseudogene TRBV3-2) with TRBJ1-4; weak D call: TRBD1 (6 bases). The TCR originated in a woman between 55 and 75 years old who had recovered from COVID-19. Sequencing was carried out using peripheral blood. The CDR3: CASSQNRDNEKLFF. The CDR3, as DNA: TGTGCCAGCAGCCAGAACAGGGATAATGAAAAACTGTTTTTT.